Listed here are 13 T cell receptor beta chains from one sample, sequenced in a study of blood T cell repertoires in COVID-19. The table came from immunoSEQ multiplex PCR; TCRdb's copy has only in-frame clones and leaves some out. This sample carries 150,000 to 200,000 clones, 65% to 90% of them seen once, and the ten largest clones take roughly 8.2%. Sequencing was carried out using peripheral blood. The receptors were sampled from a man between 60 and 75 years old with acute or convalescent COVID-19.

The rearrangement uses TRBV7-3 and TRBJ2-3, with D tentatively TRBD2 (6 bases). Trimming removed 0 bases from V and 1 base from J, with 8 bases in between. There are 15 residues in the CDR3. CDR1 is SGHTA, CDR2 FQGTGA, per germline. The CDR3 spells CASSLTGLRTDTQYF. Here the CDR3 DNA reads TGTGCCAGCAGCTTAACGGGACTCCGCACAGATACGCAGTATTTT.

A word on this clone: The same CDR3 arises from other DNA sequences in this sample as well. CDR3 protein: CAWSVRGGNQPQHF. CDR3 coding DNA: TGTGCCTGGAGTGTAAGAGGGGGAAATCAGCCCCAGCATTTT. This rearrangement joins TRBV30 to TRBJ1-5; D is possibly TRBD1 (6 bases). This CDR3 is 14 amino acids long. In germline, CDR1 is GTSNPN, CDR2 SVGIG (reference sequence). The V and J ends lost 0 bases and 4 bases respectively, with 10 bases between them.

The rearrangement uses TRBV6-6 and TRBJ2-5, with 13 positions matching TRBD2. Germline CDR1 and CDR2: MNHNY and SVGAGI (reference sequence). The CDR3 has 17 amino acids. J gave up 1 base and V 5 bases, and 7 bases lay outside the gene matches. DNA of the CDR3: TGTGCCAGCAGTCCCCCGGGACTAGCGGGACTCCAAGAGACCCAGTACTTC. It yields the protein CASSPPGLAGLQETQYF.

A remark on this clone: Compared with germline, one end of the junction differs, possibly owing to a read error. J is TRBJ2-1 and V is TRBV5-1; 9 positions match TRBD2. Looked up from germline, CDR1 is SGHRS and CDR2 is YFSETQ. This CDR3 is built from 15 residues. CDR3 residues: CASSLGGRAYNEQFF. The CDR3 DNA sequence: TGCGCCAGCAGCTTGGGCGGGAGGGCCTATAATGAGCAGTTCTTC.

This chain links TRBV10-1 with TRBJ1-4; no definite D call. Trimming shortened V by 7 bases and J by 6 bases, and 21 bases separated the two germline ends. The CDR3 has 16 residues. Germline V gives CDR1 WNHNN, CDR2 SYGVQD (reference sequence). The DNA of the CDR3 is TGCGCCAGCACCTTTTGGGAGCTCTGGTTAGATGAAAAACTGTTTTTT. It is translated as CASTFWELWLDEKLFF.

This chain connects TRBV5-4 to TRBJ2-7; TRBD1 aligns across 10 bases. V lost 3 bases, J lost 5 bases, and 5 bases stayed unmatched. From germline, CDR1 is SGHNT and CDR2 YYREEE (reference sequence). The CDR3 consists of 14 residues. The CDR3 region is CASSSRQGANEQYF. CDR3 coding DNA: TGTGCCAGCAGCTCCAGACAGGGGGCTAACGAGCAGTACTTC.

This clone was found many times. This chain connects TRBV28 to TRBJ1-4, with 7 bases lining up with TRBD1. Germline CDR1 is MDHEN and CDR2 is SYDVKM. The V segment lost 1 base and the J segment 8 bases; nucleotides outside the gene matches: 10. The CDR3 is made up of 16 amino acids. This CDR3 reads CASSLLNQGVGEKLFF. DNA of the CDR3: TGTGCCAGCAGTTTATTGAACCAGGGGGTCGGAGAAAAACTGTTTTTT.

The V call is TRBV3-1 (or the pseudogene TRBV3-2), the J call TRBJ1-5; D is unresolved. The CDR3 is made up of 12 amino acids. Between the trimmed V and J ends, which lost 4 bases and 4 bases, there was a span of 5 bases. CDR1 LGHDT and CDR2 YNNKEL come from the germline V gene (reference sequence). The CDR3 region has the DNA TGTGCCAGCAGCCTCATGAATCAGCCCCAGCATTTT. It is translated as CASSLMNQPQHF.

The chain couples TRBV7-8 to TRBJ1-4; 9 nucleotides agree with TRBD1. Per germline, CDR1 SGHVS and CDR2 FQNEAQ. CDR3 size: 17 residues. Unmatched junction bases numbered 13, after V lost 5 bases and J lost 6 bases. Here the CDR3 reads CASSHSGQGFFDEKLFF. CDR3 coding DNA: TGTGCCAGCAGCCACTCGGGACAGGGTTTTTTCGATGAAAAACTGTTTTTT.

To note about this clone: The junction departs from germline at one end; a sequencing error may be responsible. In nucleotides, the CDR3 is TGTGCCATCAGCTTTAGCGGGAGGGAGGGGAATTTT. Amino acid sequence: CAISFSGREGNF. The chain recombines TRBV10-3 with TRBJ2-3, with 11 bases fitting TRBD2. The CDR3 runs to 12 residues. From germline, CDR1 is ENHRY and CDR2 SYGVKD.

This chain links TRBV5-1 with TRBJ2-1; 7 positions agree with TRBD2. Per germline, CDR1 SGHRS and CDR2 YFSETQ. The CDR3 extends over 16 amino acids. V lost 0 bases, J lost 5 bases, and 8 bases stayed unmatched. The CDR3 spells CASSLGAGTTNNEQFF. In DNA, the CDR3 is TGCGCCAGCAGCTTGGGGGCCGGGACTACTAACAATGAGCAGTTCTTC. The full variable domain, rest sourced from reference TRBV5-1 and TRBJ2-1, is KAGVTQTPRYLIKTRGQQVTLSCSPISGHRSVSWYQQTPGQGLQFLFEYFSETQRNKGNFPGRFSGRQFSNSRSEMNVSTLELGDSALYLCASSLGAGTTNNEQFFGPGTRLTVL.

The rearrangement uses TRBV30 and TRBJ1-6; tentatively, D is TRBD1 (5 bases). V shed 3 bases and J shed 6 bases, with 15 bases lying between them. This CDR3 is 15 amino acids long. Germline-derived CDR1 and CDR2 are GTSNPN and SVGIG (reference sequence). The CDR3 coding sequence is TGTGCCTGGAGCCTCCTAATGGGGCGTAATTCACCCCTCCACTTT. Translation gives CAWSLLMGRNSPLHF. Variable domain in full (rest from reference TRBV30 and TRBJ1-6): SQTIHQWPATLVQPVGSPLSLECTVEGTSNPNLYWYRQAAGRGLQLLFYSVGIGQISSEVPQNLSASRPQDRQFILSSKKLLLSDSGFYLCAWSLLMGRNSPLHFGNGTRLTVT.

V usage is TRBV9 and J usage is TRBJ1-2; 7 bases fit TRBD1. J lost 2 bases, V lost 0 bases, and 16 bases had no gene match. The CDR3 runs 19 residues. CDR1 is SGDLS, CDR2 YYNGEE, per germline. DNA of the CDR3: TGTGCCAGCAGCGTAGATCCCCGAGGGGGCCAGGGCCTAAACTATGGCTACACCTTC. This encodes CASSVDPRGGQGLNYGYTF.